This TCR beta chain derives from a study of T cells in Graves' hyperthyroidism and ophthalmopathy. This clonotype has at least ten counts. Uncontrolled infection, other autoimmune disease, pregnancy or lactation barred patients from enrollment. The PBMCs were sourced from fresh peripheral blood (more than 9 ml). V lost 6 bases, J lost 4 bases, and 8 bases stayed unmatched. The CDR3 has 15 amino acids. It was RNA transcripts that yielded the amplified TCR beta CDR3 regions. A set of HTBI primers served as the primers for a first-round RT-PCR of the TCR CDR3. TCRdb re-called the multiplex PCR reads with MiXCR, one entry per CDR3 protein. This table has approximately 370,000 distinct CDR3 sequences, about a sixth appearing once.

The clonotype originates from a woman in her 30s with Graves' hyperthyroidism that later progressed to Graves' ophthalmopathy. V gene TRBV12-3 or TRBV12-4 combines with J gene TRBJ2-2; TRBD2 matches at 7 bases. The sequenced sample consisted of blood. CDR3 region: CASSPAGSVTGELFF. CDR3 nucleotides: TGTGCCAGCAGCCCAGCGGGATCGGTCACCGGGGAGCTGTTTTTT.